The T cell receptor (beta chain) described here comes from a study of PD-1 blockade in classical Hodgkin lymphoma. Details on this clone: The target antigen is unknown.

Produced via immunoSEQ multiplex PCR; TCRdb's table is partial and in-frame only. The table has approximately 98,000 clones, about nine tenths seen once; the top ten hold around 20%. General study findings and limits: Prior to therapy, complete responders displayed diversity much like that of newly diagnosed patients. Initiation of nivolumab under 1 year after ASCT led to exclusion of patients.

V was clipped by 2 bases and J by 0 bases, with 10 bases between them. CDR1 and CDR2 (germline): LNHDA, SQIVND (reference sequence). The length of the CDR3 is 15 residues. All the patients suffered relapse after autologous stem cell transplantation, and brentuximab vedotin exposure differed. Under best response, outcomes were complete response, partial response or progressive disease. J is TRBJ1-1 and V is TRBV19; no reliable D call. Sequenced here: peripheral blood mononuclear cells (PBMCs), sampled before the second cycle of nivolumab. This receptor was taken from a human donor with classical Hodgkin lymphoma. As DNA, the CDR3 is TGTGCCAGTAGTATAACGGCGCAAATGAACACTGAAGCTTTCTTT. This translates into CASSITAQMNTEAFF.